The clone carrying this T cell receptor beta chain has just a few counts. Its antigen is unknown. TCRdb called the 5' RACE reads again in MiXCR, with one record for every CDR3 protein. The table lists roughly 50,000 distinct CDR3 sequences, 7% to 8% of them singletons, with 5.8% in the top ten. The sample originates from a study of early T cells in non-severe SARS-CoV-2 infection. Overall study results and limits: VDJdb matches were skewed toward anti-spike CD8 T cell responses.

The CDR3 runs 13 residues. Trimming took 1 base from V and 7 from J, leaving 10 bases between them. Germline values: CDR1 SGHRS, CDR2 YFSETQ. The chain uses TRBV5-1 and TRBJ2-3, with unresolved D. The sample was whole blood. The TCR sequence derives from an adult who was a healthcare worker with PCR-confirmed SARS-CoV-2 infection or an uninfected control (not recorded which). The CDR3: CASSLSPIHTQYF. CDR3 nucleotides: TGCGCCAGCAGCTTGTCGCCGATACATACGCAGTATTTT.